The rows below give T cell receptor beta chains drawn from one sample of a study of T cell responses to AZD1222 COVID-19 vaccine. The method was immunoSEQ multiplex PCR; TCRdb's version includes in-frame clones alone and lacks a portion of them. The sample contains around 140,000 clones, 92% of which appear only once. The source material was peripheral blood, sampled on day 0 of AZD1222 vaccination. The receptor source for this set is an adult in good health. Both conserved end residues are part of each CDR3. The D gene is left open where the match is weak. The size field is filled for only some rows; it gives once, few, many or a size class.

V,size,D,J,CDR3,DNA
TRBV28,NA,TRBD1,TRBJ1-3,CARDSGTGFRNTIYF,TGTGCCAGAGACTCCGGGACAGGGTTTAGAAACACCATATATTTT
TRBV19,few,NA,TRBJ1-1,CATLTRGPEAFF,TGTGCCACCCTAACCCGGGGCCCAGAAGCTTTCTTT
TRBV7-3,once,NA,TRBJ2-1,CASSLTRASSYNEQFF,TGTGCCAGCAGCTTAACAAGGGCTAGCTCCTACAATGAGCAGTTCTTC
TRBV6-1,NA,NA,TRBJ2-1,CASSELAGRNEQFF,TGTGCCAGCAGTGAACTCGCAGGGAGGAATGAGCAGTTCTTC
TRBV3-1/TRBV3-2,NA,NA,TRBJ2-7,CASSQGPESSYEQYF,TGTGCCAGCAGCCAAGGTCCCGAGAGCTCCTACGAGCAGTACTTC
TRBV19,NA,TRBD1,TRBJ2-2,CASSIVGTGNTGELFF,TGTGCCAGTAGTATAGTGGGGACAGGGAACACCGGGGAGCTGTTTTTT
TRBV10-1,NA,NA,TRBJ2-1,CASSGAGGSNEQFF,TGCGCCAGCAGTGGAGCCGGAGGGAGCAATGAGCAGTTCTTC
TRBV18,NA,NA,TRBJ1-6,CASSPRFWDDNSPLHF,TGTGCCAGCTCACCACGATTTTGGGATGATAATTCACCCCTCCACTTT
TRBV6-4,NA,NA,TRBJ2-2,CATQRAENTGELFF,TGTGCCACCCAGCGAGCGGAGAACACCGGGGAGCTGTTTTTT
TRBV5-4,few,TRBD1,TRBJ2-1,CASSLRSQGVEQFF,TGTGCCAGCAGCTTGAGGTCGCAGGGGGTTGAGCAGTTCTTC
TRBV24-1,NA,NA,TRBJ2-1,CATSDPLGGSYNEQFF,TGTGCCACCAGTGATCCCCTTGGGGGGTCCTACAATGAGCAGTTCTTC
TRBV6-6,NA,TRBD1,TRBJ1-5,CASRTGTGGNQPQHF,TGTGCCAGCAGAACCGGGACAGGTGGGAATCAGCCCCAGCATTTT
TRBV19,NA,TRBD1,TRBJ2-6,CASTTTRGLASGANVLTF,TGTGCCAGTACCACCACGAGGGGGCTGGCTTCTGGGGCCAACGTCCTGACTTTC
TRBV9,NA,NA,TRBJ1-4,CASSVVVGTNEKLFF,TGTGCCAGCAGCGTAGTAGTCGGCACTAATGAAAAACTGTTTTTT
TRBV3-1/TRBV3-2,NA,NA,TRBJ2-7,CASSLGPGYEQYF,TGTGCCAGCAGCCTAGGACCGGGCTACGAGCAGTACTTC
TRBV6-5,NA,TRBD2,TRBJ2-7,CATSPLAGYEQYF,TGTGCCACGTCCCCACTAGCGGGGTACGAGCAGTACTTC
TRBV4-1,few,NA,TRBJ2-7,CASSPVAAPTYEQYF,TGCGCCAGCAGCCCTGTAGCGGCCCCTACCTACGAGCAGTACTTC
TRBV7-3,once,TRBD1,TRBJ2-2,CASSLSGGLTGELFF,TGTGCCAGCAGCTTATCAGGGGGCCTCACCGGGGAGCTGTTTTTT
TRBV6-5,NA,NA,TRBJ1-1,CASTTWRTEAFF,TGTGCCAGCACTACATGGCGAACTGAAGCTTTCTTT
TRBV5-4,NA,NA,TRBJ2-7,CASSPEGESGHEQYF,TGTGCCAGCAGCCCCGAAGGCGAGTCCGGCCACGAGCAGTACTTC
TRBV7-2,NA,NA,TRBJ2-1,CASSLQGYVNNEQFF,TGTGCCAGCAGCTTACAGGGCTACGTTAACAATGAGCAGTTCTTC
TRBV7-4,NA,NA,TRBJ2-1,CASSFRGRSSYNEQFF,TGTGCCAGCAGCTTTCGGGGAAGATCCTCCTACAATGAGCAGTTCTTC